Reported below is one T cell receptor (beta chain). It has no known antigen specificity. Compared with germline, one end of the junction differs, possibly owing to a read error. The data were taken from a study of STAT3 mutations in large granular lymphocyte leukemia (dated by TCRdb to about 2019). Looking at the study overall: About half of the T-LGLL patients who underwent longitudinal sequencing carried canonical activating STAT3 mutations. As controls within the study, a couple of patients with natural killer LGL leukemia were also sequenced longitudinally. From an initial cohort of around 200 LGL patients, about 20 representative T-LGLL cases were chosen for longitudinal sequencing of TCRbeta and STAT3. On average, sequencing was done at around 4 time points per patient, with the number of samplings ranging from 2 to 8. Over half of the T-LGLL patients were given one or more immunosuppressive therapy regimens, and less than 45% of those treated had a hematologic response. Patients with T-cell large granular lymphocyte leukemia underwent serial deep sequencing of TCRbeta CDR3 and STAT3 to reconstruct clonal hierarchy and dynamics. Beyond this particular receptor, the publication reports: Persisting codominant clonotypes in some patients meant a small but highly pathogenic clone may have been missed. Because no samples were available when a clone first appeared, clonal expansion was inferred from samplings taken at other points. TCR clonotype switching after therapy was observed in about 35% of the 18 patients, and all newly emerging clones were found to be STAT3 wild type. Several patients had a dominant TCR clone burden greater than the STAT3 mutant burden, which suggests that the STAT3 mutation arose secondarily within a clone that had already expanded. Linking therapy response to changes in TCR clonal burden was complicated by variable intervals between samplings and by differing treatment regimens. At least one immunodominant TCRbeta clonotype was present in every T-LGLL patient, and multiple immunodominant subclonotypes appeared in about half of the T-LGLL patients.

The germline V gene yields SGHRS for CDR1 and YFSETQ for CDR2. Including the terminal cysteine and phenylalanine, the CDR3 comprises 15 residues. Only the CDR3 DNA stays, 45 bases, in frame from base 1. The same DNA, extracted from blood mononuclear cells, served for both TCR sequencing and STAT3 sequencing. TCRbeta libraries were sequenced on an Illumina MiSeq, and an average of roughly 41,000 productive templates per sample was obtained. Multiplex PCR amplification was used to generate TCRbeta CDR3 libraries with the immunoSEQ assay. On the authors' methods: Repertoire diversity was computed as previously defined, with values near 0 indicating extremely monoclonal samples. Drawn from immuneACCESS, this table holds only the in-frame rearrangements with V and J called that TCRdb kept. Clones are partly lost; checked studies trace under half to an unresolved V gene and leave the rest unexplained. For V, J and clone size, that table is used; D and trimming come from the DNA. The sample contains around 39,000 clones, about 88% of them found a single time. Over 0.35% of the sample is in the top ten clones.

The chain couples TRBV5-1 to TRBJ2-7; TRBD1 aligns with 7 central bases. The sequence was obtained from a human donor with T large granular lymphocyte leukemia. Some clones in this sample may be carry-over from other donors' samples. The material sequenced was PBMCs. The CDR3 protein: CASSIRTGPSDEQYF. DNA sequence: TGCGCCAGCAGCATCCGGACAGGCCCCTCCGACGAGCAGTACTTC.